This T cell receptor beta chain was recorded in a study of patients and donors after allogeneic stem cell transplantation. CDR3 length equals 14 residues. V was shortened by 3 bases and J by 6 bases, with 11 bases between the two germline ends. Germline CDR1 is LGHNA and CDR2 is YSLEER. Each CDR3 protein gets one entry after TCRdb re-called the RT-PCR reads with MiXCR. Among 920,000 or so distinct CDR3 sequences listed, about a sixth were seen once. The sequencing input was blood, either unsorted or a sorted T cell fraction (not recorded which). The TCR was taken from a human donor who was either an allogeneic HSCT recipient or a stem cell or donor lymphocyte infusion donor (not recorded which). It is not recorded whose cells these are; they may come from a transplant donor. V gene TRBV4-3 combines with J gene TRBJ2-2, with D perhaps matching TRBD1 (6 bases). CDR3 DNA sequence: TGCGCCAGCAGCCACCCCGGACAGTCCGGGGAGCTGTTTTTT. It codes for CASSHPGQSGELFF.